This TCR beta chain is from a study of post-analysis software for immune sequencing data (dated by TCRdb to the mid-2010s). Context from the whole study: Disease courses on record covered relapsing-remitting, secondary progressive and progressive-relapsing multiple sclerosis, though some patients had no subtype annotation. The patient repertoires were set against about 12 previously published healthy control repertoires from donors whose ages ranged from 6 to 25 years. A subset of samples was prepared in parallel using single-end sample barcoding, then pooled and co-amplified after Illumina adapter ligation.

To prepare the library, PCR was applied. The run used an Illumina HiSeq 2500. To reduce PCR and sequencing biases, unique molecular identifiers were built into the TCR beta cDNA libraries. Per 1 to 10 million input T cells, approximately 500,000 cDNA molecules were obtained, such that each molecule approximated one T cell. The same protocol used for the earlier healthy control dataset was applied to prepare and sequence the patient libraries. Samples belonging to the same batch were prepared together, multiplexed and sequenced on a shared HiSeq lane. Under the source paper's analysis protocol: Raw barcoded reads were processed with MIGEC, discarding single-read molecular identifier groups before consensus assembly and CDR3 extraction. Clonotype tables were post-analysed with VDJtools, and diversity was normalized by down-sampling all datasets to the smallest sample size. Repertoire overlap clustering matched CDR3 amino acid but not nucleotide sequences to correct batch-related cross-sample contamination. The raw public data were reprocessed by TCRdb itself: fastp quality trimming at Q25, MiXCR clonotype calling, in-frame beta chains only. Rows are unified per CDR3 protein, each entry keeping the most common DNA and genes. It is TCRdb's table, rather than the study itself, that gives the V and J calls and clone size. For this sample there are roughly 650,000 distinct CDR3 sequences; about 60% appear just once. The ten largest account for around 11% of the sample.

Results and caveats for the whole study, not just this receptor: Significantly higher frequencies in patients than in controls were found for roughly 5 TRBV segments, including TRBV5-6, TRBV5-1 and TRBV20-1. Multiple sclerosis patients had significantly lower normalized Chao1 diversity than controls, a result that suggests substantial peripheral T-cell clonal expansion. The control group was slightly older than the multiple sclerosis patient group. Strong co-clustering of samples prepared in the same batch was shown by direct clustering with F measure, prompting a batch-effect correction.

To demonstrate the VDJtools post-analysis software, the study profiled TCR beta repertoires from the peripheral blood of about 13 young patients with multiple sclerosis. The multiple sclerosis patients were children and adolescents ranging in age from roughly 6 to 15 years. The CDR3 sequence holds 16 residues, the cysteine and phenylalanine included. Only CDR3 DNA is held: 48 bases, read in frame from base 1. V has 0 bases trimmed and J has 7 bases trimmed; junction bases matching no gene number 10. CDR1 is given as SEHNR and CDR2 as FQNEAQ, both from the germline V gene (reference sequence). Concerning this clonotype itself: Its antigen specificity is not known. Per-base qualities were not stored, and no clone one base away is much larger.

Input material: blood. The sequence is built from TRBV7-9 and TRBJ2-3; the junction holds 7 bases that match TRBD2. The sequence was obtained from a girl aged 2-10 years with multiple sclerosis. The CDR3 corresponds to CASSLALSERGNTQYF. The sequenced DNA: TGTGCCAGCAGCTTAGCGCTTTCTGAGCGGGGAAATACGCAGTATTTT.